A few counts support the clone carrying this T cell receptor (beta chain). The antigen remains undetermined. This record comes from a study of cytomegalovirus exposure and HLA in healthy donors. General study points: In vitro assays verified that a few CMV-associated chains recognized CMV antigens specifically.

The germline V gene encodes CDR1 SGDLS and CDR2 YYNGEE. CDR3 length equals 15 residues. V was pared by 0 bases and J by 9 bases, with 7 bases of the junction left unmatched. Primers for the PCR totalled 60 Vbeta and 13 Jbeta. Clones were read by immunoSEQ multiplex PCR, and TCRdb kept only the in-frame ones, dropping some. Here the sample spans about 140,000 clones, just under 85% being singletons. The sequence was collected from a woman in her thirties or forties in good health and CMV-seronegative. Input material: PBMCs. V and J are TRBV9 and TRBJ2-1, with 9 bases that match TRBD2. The CDR3 reads CASSVASLAGTEQFF. In DNA form, the CDR3 reads TGTGCCAGCAGCGTAGCTTCTCTAGCGGGAACTGAGCAGTTCTTC.